These 27 T cell receptor beta chains were sequenced from one sample in a study of synovial regulatory T cells in juvenile arthritis. Repertoires were generated with immunoSEQ multiplex PCR, while TCRdb's copy carries only in-frame clones and drops some. Seen in this sample are 9,500 to 10,000 clones; the ten most common clones hold approximately 0.77%. Sequencing input: Treg cells from blood. The subset denotes: remaining (HLA-DR-negative) circulating blood Treg cells. Receptor source: a donor under 30 with juvenile idiopathic arthritis.

V gene TRBV28 combines with J gene TRBJ1-2; TCRdb gives TRBD1 as the D gene, but with no DNA this cannot be confirmed. The CDR3 is made up of 13 amino acids. No coding sequence is recorded. Germline V gene data show CDR1 as MDHEN and CDR2 as SYDVKM. CDR3: CASSTRQYYGYTF.

The CDR3 loop reads CASSIEPTAAYEQYF. The chain uses TRBV19 and TRBJ2-7; the TRBD1 assignment by TCRdb is unverifiable without DNA. This CDR3 is 15 amino acids long. DNA is not on record. The germline V gene has CDR1 LNHDA and CDR2 SQIVND (reference sequence).

V gene TRBV6-5 combines with J gene TRBJ2-2; as DNA is missing, the TRBD2 call by TCRdb cannot be tested. This CDR3 is built from 15 residues. No nucleotide data were recorded. CDR1 and CDR2 (germline): MNHEY, SVGAGI. This chain's CDR3 is CASSYLGGTTGELFF.

The genes are TRBV5-6 and TRBJ2-6. In germline, CDR1 is SGHDT, CDR2 YYEEEE. The CDR3 has 15 residues. The DNA sequence is not available. CDR3 protein: CASSFWGTGANVLTF.

The chain joins TRBV18 to TRBJ1-3; there is no DNA to check the TCRdb D call of TRBD1. The CDR3 sequence is 12 residues long. No DNA accompanies this entry. The V gene's germline CDR1 is KGHSH and CDR2 LQKENI. The chain's CDR3 is CASSQTGNTIYF. The entire variable domain, with the rest obtained from reference TRBV18 and TRBJ1-3, is as follows: NAGVMQNPRHLVRRRGQEARLRCSPMKGHSHVYWYRQLPEEGLKFMVYLQKENIIDESGMPKERFSAEFPKEGPSILRIQQVVRGDSAAYFCASSQTGNTIYFGEGSWLTVV.

V and J are TRBV7-9 and TRBJ2-1; TCRdb calls TRBD2, which cannot be checked without DNA. The CDR3 spans 10 residues. No DNA accompanies this entry. In germline, CDR1 is SEHNR, CDR2 FQNEAQ (reference sequence). Here the CDR3 reads CASSLLRQFF.

This chain joins TRBV5-6 and TRBJ1-5; the TCRdb call, TRBD1, lacks DNA for checking. Looked up from germline, CDR1 is SGHDT and CDR2 is YYEEEE. The CDR3 has 14 amino acids. No DNA appears here. The CDR3 protein is CASSLVGPNQPQHF.

V is TRBV5-6 and J is TRBJ1-4. The CDR3 covers 13 residues. DNA is not on record. Germline V gene sequence: CDR1 SGHDT, CDR2 YYEEEE. CDR3 region: CASSGHGYGTLFF. The complete variable domain, with remaining parts taken from reference TRBV5-6 and TRBJ1-4, reads DAGVTQSPTHLIKTRGQQVTLRCSPKSGHDTVSWYQQALGQGPQFIFQYYEEEERQRGNFPDRFSGHQFPNYSSELNVNALLLGDSALYLCASSGHGYGTLFFGSGTQLSVL.

This chain uses TRBV4-2 with TRBJ2-2; TCRdb's D gene call, TRBD1, goes unchecked for lack of DNA. Germline CDR1 LGHNA, CDR2 YNFKEQ. The CDR3 spans 16 residues. No DNA is recorded. The CDR3: CASSQVITGAVGELFF.

The V call is TRBV5-4, the J call TRBJ2-7; TCRdb lists TRBD2, though no DNA is available to test this call. CDR3 size: 17 residues. The nucleotide record is missing. Germline V CDR1 and CDR2: SGHNT, YYREEE (reference sequence). The CDR3 sequence is CASSLGPSGGATHEQYF.

This rearrangement joins TRBV7-7 to TRBJ2-4; TCRdb proposes TRBD2, but this gene call is untestable without DNA. The CDR3 runs 12 residues. Only the protein sequence is given. Germline V gene sequence: CDR1 SSHAT, CDR2 FNYEAQ (reference sequence). CDR3: CAGVGGKNIQYF.

This chain's CDR3 is CASSQIGWGHLNGYTF. V and J are TRBV4-3 and TRBJ1-2; as DNA is missing, the TRBD1 call by TCRdb cannot be tested. This CDR3 is 16 amino acids long. No DNA is recorded. Germline CDR1 reads LGHNA; CDR2 reads YSLEER.

The CDR3: CASSRTGKEQYF. The genes are TRBV6-6 and TRBJ2-7; TCRdb outputs TRBD1, but without DNA this stays unchecked. Looked up from germline, CDR1 is MNHNY and CDR2 is SVGAGI (reference sequence). CDR3 length: 12 amino acids. Nucleotide data are not available.

This chain uses TRBV10-3 with TRBJ1-2; the TCRdb call, TRBD1, lacks DNA for checking. This CDR3 has 12 residues. No DNA accompanies this entry. In germline, CDR1 is ENHRY, CDR2 SYGVKD. This chain's CDR3 is CAISRTEYGYTF.

The chain is built from TRBV19 and TRBJ1-4; TCRdb lists TRBD1, though no DNA is available to test this call. Germline CDR1 is LNHDA and CDR2 is SQIVND (reference sequence). This CDR3 has 15 residues. Only the protein is available. This chain's CDR3 is CASKNPTGGIEKLFF.

The gene calls are TRBV6-4 and TRBJ1-3; absent DNA, TCRdb's TRBD1 call cannot be checked. CDR1 is MRHNA and CDR2 is SNTAGT in the germline V gene. The CDR3 spans 18 residues. No DNA appears here. This chain's CDR3 is CASSAASLDRGFGNTIYF.

The chain has TRBV4-3 and TRBJ2-7; TCRdb's D call of TRBD2 is untestable without DNA. Looked up from germline, CDR1 is LGHNA and CDR2 is YSLEER. CDR3 length equals 16 residues. DNA is not on record. The CDR3: CASSQRNGGGSYEQYF.

J is TRBJ1-6 and V is TRBV18; TCRdb picks TRBD1, but there is no DNA to check that call. Germline values: CDR1 KGHSH, CDR2 LQKENI. The CDR3 sequence is 12 residues long. This entry has no DNA. The CDR3 is CASRDNNSPLHF.

The V gene is TRBV6-5, the J gene TRBJ1-2; TCRdb picks TRBD1, but there is no DNA to check that call. This CDR3 contains 13 residues. No DNA is given. The germline gives CDR1 MNHEY, CDR2 SVGAGI. CDR3 protein: CASLRGFNYGYTF.

The chain recombines TRBV2 with TRBJ1-4. Per the germline V gene, CDR1 is SNHLY and CDR2 is FYNNEI. CDR3 length: 11 amino acids. The protein alone is recorded here. The CDR3 region is CASSEPEKLFF.

V is TRBV18 and J is TRBJ1-6; no DNA is available, so the TRBD1 call from TCRdb remains unchecked. CDR1 is KGHSH, CDR2 LQKENI, per germline. The CDR3 contains 17 residues. The record lacks a DNA sequence. CDR3 region: CASSPGQRKPYNSPLHF.

This chain joins TRBV5-1 and TRBJ1-3. This CDR3 has 13 residues. No coding sequence is recorded. CDR1 and CDR2 from the germline V gene are SGHRS and YFSETQ. CDR3 residues: CASSLGSGNTIYF.

This sequence joins TRBV5-6 and TRBJ1-1; the TCRdb call, TRBD1, lacks DNA for checking. From germline, CDR1 is SGHDT and CDR2 YYEEEE. The CDR3 has 14 amino acids. No DNA accompanies this entry. CDR3 region: CASSLTGQGAEAFF.

The chain couples TRBV7-9 to TRBJ2-1; TCRdb returns TRBD2, unconfirmable since there is no DNA. The length of the CDR3 is 15 residues. Only the protein is available. Germline CDR1 reads SEHNR; CDR2 reads FQNEAQ (reference sequence). The CDR3: CASSLLGRGHNEQFF. Full variable domain (outside the CDR3, taken from reference TRBV7-9 and TRBJ2-1): DTGVSQNPRHKITKRGQNVTFRCDPISEHNRLYWYRQTLGQGPEFLTYFQNEAQLEKSRLLSDRFSAERPKGSFSTLEIQRTEQGDSAMYLCASSLLGRGHNEQFFGPGTRLTVL.

This chain connects TRBV11-3 to TRBJ1-2; TCRdb returns TRBD1, unconfirmable since there is no DNA. From germline, CDR1 is SGHNT and CDR2 YENEEA. The CDR3 has 15 amino acids. No DNA is given. The CDR3 is CASSSGSVGNYGYTF.

This chain joins TRBV19 and TRBJ1-2; TCRdb's D gene call, TRBD1, goes unchecked for lack of DNA. Germline CDR1 is LNHDA and CDR2 is SQIVND (reference sequence). The CDR3 has 14 residues. No DNA sequence was recorded. The CDR3 protein is CASSIRQARWGYTF. The variable domain in full, with the rest retrieved from reference TRBV19 and TRBJ1-2, is DGGITQSPKYLFRKEGQNVTLSCEQNLNHDAMYWYRQDPGQGLRLIYYSQIVNDFQKGDIAEGYSVSREKKESFPLTVTSAQKNPTAFYLCASSIRQARWGYTFGSGTRLTVV.

This rearrangement joins TRBV15 to TRBJ2-3; TCRdb's D call of TRBD2 is untestable without DNA. Looked up from germline, CDR1 is LNHNV and CDR2 is YYDKDF (reference sequence). This CDR3 spans 12 amino acids. No coding sequence is recorded. The chain's CDR3 is CATGGGGGTQYF.